This is a list of T cell receptor beta chains from one sample in a study of breast tumors, draining lymph nodes, adjacent tissues. TCRdb recomputed calls from the multiplex PCR reads with MiXCR, one row per CDR3 protein. Among approximately 150,000 distinct CDR3 sequences listed, around a third were seen once. Sequencing was performed on axillary lymph node tissue. The receptor source for this set is a female donor with breast cancer. Some clones in this sample may be carry-over from other donors' samples. CDR3s include the opening cysteine and the closing phenylalanine or tryptophan. A D gene is named only where the DNA matches it firmly. The size entry is marked missing in some rows and otherwise reads once, few, many or a size class.

TRBJ2-1	TRBV12-3/TRBV12-4	many	.	CASSFAGNEQFF	TGTGCCAGCAGTTTCGCGGGGAATGAGCAGTTCTTC
TRBJ2-2	TRBV20-1	many	TRBD2	CSATPLGLAGGTNTGELFF	TGCAGTGCTACCCCGTTAGGACTAGCGGGGGGGACGAACACCGGGGAGCTGTTTTTT
TRBJ1-5	TRBV6-1	many	.	CASSELSNQPQHF	TGTGCCAGCAGTGAACTGAGCAATCAGCCCCAGCATTTT
TRBJ1-5	TRBV7-2	many	.	CASSSPYSNQPQHF	TGTGCCAGCAGCTCCCCCTATAGCAATCAGCCCCAGCATTTT
TRBJ2-5	TRBV28	few	TRBD1	CASSPIRDRGSQETQYF	TGTGCCAGCAGTCCCATCCGGGACAGGGGGTCCCAAGAGACCCAGTACTTC
TRBJ1-4	TRBV6-6	many	.	CAAGTEKLFF	TGTGCCGCAGGGACCGAAAAACTGTTTTTT
TRBJ1-3	TRBV5-1	many	.	CASSPGGHSGNTIYF	TGCGCCAGCAGCCCCGGAGGGCACTCTGGAAACACCATATATTTT
TRBJ1-6	TRBV7-9	.	TRBD1	CASKKREGQGHYNSPLHF	TGTGCCAGCAAGAAACGCGAAGGACAGGGACACTATAATTCACCCCTCCACTTT
TRBJ1-2	TRBV6-6	many	TRBD1	CASSAGQGVNYTF	TGTGCCAGCAGTGCGGGACAGGGGGTAAACTACACCTTC
TRBJ2-2	TRBV20-1	.	.	CSASKLRTGELFF	TGCAGTGCCAGCAAACTTAGGACCGGGGAGCTGTTTTTT
TRBJ2-5	TRBV5-6	.	TRBD2	CASSLAGGSNQPQYF	TGTGCCAGCAGCTTGGCCGGCGGGAGCAATCAGCCCCAGTACTTC
TRBJ2-1	TRBV12-3/TRBV12-4	many	TRBD2	CASSAKGLAGVMSYNEQFF	TGTGCCAGCAGCGCTAAAGGGCTAGCGGGGGTTATGTCCTACAATGAGCAGTTCTTC
TRBJ2-7	TRBV19	many	.	CASSIGTVSYEQYF	TGTGCCAGTAGTATTGGGACGGTCTCCTACGAGCAGTACTTC
TRBJ2-3	TRBV20-1	.	.	CSAREGGWLDTQYF	TGCAGTGCTAGAGAGGGGGGTTGGCTAGATACGCAGTATTTT
TRBJ1-2	TRBV7-3	many	.	CASSPHPMGLGGGYTF	TGTGCCAGCAGCCCACACCCGATGGGCCTAGGGGGTGGCTACACCTTC
TRBJ2-1	TRBV9	once	TRBD2	CASSASTGRGGRPFF	TGTGCCAGCAGCGCAAGCACCGGCCGCGGGGGGAGACCGTTCTTC
TRBJ1-2	TRBV4-1	many	.	CASSQGQQTNYGYTF	TGCGCCAGCAGCCAAGGTCAACAGACTAACTATGGCTACACCTTC
TRBJ1-2	TRBV24-1	many	TRBD1	CATSDGGTGNGYTF	TGTGCCACCAGTGATGGGGGGACAGGGAATGGCTACACCTTC
TRBJ2-5	TRBV5-1	few	.	CASSLGQIQDTQYF	TGCGCCAGCAGCTTGGGACAGATCCAAGACACCCAGTACTTC
TRBJ1-2	TRBV11-2	many	.	CASSLDRAGGGYTF	TGTGCCAGCAGCTTAGATCGTGCGGGAGGAGGCTACACCTTC
TRBJ2-5	TRBV7-6	many	.	CASSSGPTHQETQYF	TGTGCCAGCAGCTCTGGACCCACTCATCAAGAGACCCAGTACTTC
TRBJ2-1	TRBV20-1	many	TRBD1	CSARDRGRIGEQFF	TGCAGTGCAAGAGACAGGGGGCGGATCGGTGAGCAGTTCTTC
TRBJ2-3	TRBV7-2	many	.	CASSLDRVLTDTQYF	TGTGCCAGCAGCTTAGACAGGGTTCTGACAGATACGCAGTATTTT
TRBJ2-3	TRBV11-1	.	TRBD2	CASSQAGLAGGLIPDTQYF	TGTGCCAGCAGCCAAGCGGGACTAGCGGGGGGGCTGATACCAGATACGCAGTATTTT
TRBJ2-3	TRBV11-3	.	TRBD2	CASSLGTSGRYDTQYF	TGTGCCAGCAGCTTAGGCACTAGCGGGAGGTACGATACGCAGTATTTT
TRBJ2-1	TRBV29-1	many	.	CSVETGEQLF	TGCAGCGTTGAAACCGGTGAGCAGCTCTTC
TRBJ1-6	TRBV6-1	.	TRBD1	CASSYSGGTERNSPLHF	TGTGCCAGCAGTTACTCCGGCGGGACAGAAAGGAATTCACCCCTCCACTTT
TRBJ2-3	TRBV7-9	many	.	CASSLGAGHGVPDTQYF	TGTGCCAGCAGCTTAGGCGCTGGACATGGCGTCCCAGATACGCAGTATTTT
TRBJ1-2	TRBV12-3/TRBV12-4	few	.	CASSFGQVDGYTF	TGTGCCAGCAGTTTTGGACAAGTGGATGGCTACACCTTC
TRBJ2-5	TRBV24-1	many	.	CATSDGKGGAILPIETQHF	TGTGCCACCAGTGATGGAAAGGGGGGGGCAATCCTCCCTATAGAGACCCAGCACTTC
TRBJ2-7	TRBV6-5	many	TRBD1	CASSPGTGLYEQYF	TGTGCCAGCAGTCCCGGGACAGGATTATACGAGCAGTACTTC
TRBJ2-3	TRBV25-1	many	TRBD1	CASSDRDRGPDTQYF	TGTGCCAGCAGTGACCGGGACAGGGGGCCAGATACGCAGTATTTT
TRBJ1-6	TRBV7-4	.	TRBD1	CASSPRRDRGYSPLHF	TGTGCCAGCAGCCCACGCCGGGACAGGGGTTATTCACCCCTCCACTTT
TRBJ2-7	TRBV6-1	few	.	CASSLGGSYEQYF	TGTGCCAGCAGTCTAGGGGGATCCTACGAGCAGTACTTC
TRBJ2-3	TRBV6-6	many	.	CASRLPGSTDTQYF	TGTGCCAGCAGGCTTCCAGGGAGCACAGATACGCAGTATTTT
TRBJ1-6	TRBV18	many	.	CASSPNPRRVGSPLHF	TGTGCCAGCTCACCAAATCCGCGCAGGGTTGGATCACCCCTCCACTTT